Shown below are 31 T cell receptor beta chains from a single sample sequenced in a study of human T cells and chemical hapten exposure. The time point is: pre-sensitization, week 0. Treatment meaning: therapeutic diphenylcyclopropenone sensitization with weekly scalp DPC. TCRdb reprocessed the RACE reads with MiXCR, giving one entry per CDR3 protein. In the table there are about 120,000 distinct CDR3 sequences, approximately 15% of which are singletons. The sequencing used whole blood, collected in connection with sensitization to the hapten diphenylcyclopropenone (DPC). Receptor source: a woman younger than 30 with alopecia areata. Some clones in this sample may be carry-over from other donors' samples.

The CDR3 protein is CASSPIAGTGAETQYF. The DNA of the CDR3 is TGCGCCAGCAGCCCCATAGCCGGGACAGGGGCAGAGACCCAGTACTTC. The V gene is TRBV4-3, the J gene TRBJ2-5; 10 bases map to TRBD1. CDR3 length: 16 residues. V was pared by 4 bases and J by 4 bases, with 9 bases of the junction left unmatched. Per germline, CDR1 LGHNA and CDR2 YSLEER.

J is TRBJ1-1 and V is TRBV20-1; D gene uncertain. Trimming left V 2 bases short and J 4 bases short, with 14 bases between. In germline, CDR1 is DFQATT, CDR2 SNEGSKA (reference sequence). This CDR3 comprises 14 residues. The CDR3 loop reads CSARPQQTTTEAFF. The CDR3 nucleotides are TGCAGTGCTAGACCCCAGCAGACAACCACTGAAGCTTTCTTT.

The V call is TRBV28, the J call TRBJ1-1; D not resolved. Between the trimmed V and J ends, which lost 6 bases and 4 bases, there was a span of 18 bases. This CDR3 region has 15 residues. Per the germline V gene, CDR1 is MDHEN and CDR2 is SYDVKM. The CDR3 loop is CASRLWGMDSTEAFF. The CDR3 DNA follows: TGTGCCAGCAGGTTGTGGGGTATGGATAGCACTGAAGCTTTCTTT. Looking up the rest from reference TRBV28 and TRBJ1-1 gives the full variable domain: DVKVTQSSRYLVKRTGEKVFLECVQDMDHENMFWYRQDPGLGLRLIYFSYDVKMKEKGDIPEGYSVSREKKERFSLILESASTNQTSMYLCASRLWGMDSTEAFFGQGTRLTVV.

V usage is TRBV28 and J usage is TRBJ1-3; D not certain. The germline gives CDR1 MDHEN, CDR2 SYDVKM. V dropped 5 bases and J dropped 0 bases, with 5 bases sitting between them. This CDR3 is 13 amino acids long. Here the CDR3 reads CASSPGSGNTIYF. CDR3 sequence (DNA): TGTGCCAGCAGTCCAGGCTCTGGAAACACCATATATTTT.

This clonotype was counted a few times. The J gene is TRBJ2-3, the V gene TRBV7-3; 7 nucleotides agree with TRBD2. The CDR3 runs 19 residues. CDR1 and CDR2 from the germline V gene are SGHTA and FQGTGA. Unmatched junction bases numbered 12, after V lost 0 bases and J lost 0 bases. CDR3: CASSLTPPGGGRSTDTQYF. CDR3 nucleotides: TGTGCCAGCAGCTTAACCCCTCCCGGCGGGGGACGGAGCACAGATACGCAGTATTTT. Combining the CDR3 with reference TRBV7-3 and TRBJ2-3 gives the whole variable domain GAGVSQTPSNKVTEKGKYVELRCDPISGHTALYWYRQSLGQGPEFLIYFQGTGAADDSGLPNDRFFAVRPEGSVSTLKIQRTERGDSAVYLCASSLTPPGGGRSTDTQYFGPGTRLTVL.

The gene calls are TRBV9 and TRBJ1-1; D uncertain. Trimming took off 3 bases at V and 0 bases at J, with 9 bases between the two ends. The CDR3 is 14 amino acids. Germline CDR1 is SGDLS and CDR2 is YYNGEE. The CDR3 DNA follows: TGTGCCAGCAGCGAGAGACCTATGAACACTGAAGCTTTCTTT. Protein: CASSERPMNTEAFF.

This chain uses TRBV4-3 with TRBJ1-5; tentative D call: TRBD1 (5 bases). Trimming cost V 0 bases and J 11 bases, with 11 bases left between them. Germline lookup yields CDR1 LGHNA and CDR2 YSLEER. The CDR3 totals 13 residues. The CDR3 bases are TGCGCCAGCAGCCAAGATTCAGGGAAGACCCAGCATTTT. It is translated as CASSQDSGKTQHF.

The chain employs TRBV6-6 and TRBJ1-3, with 7 bases lining up with TRBD1. The germline V gene encodes CDR1 MNHNY and CDR2 SVGAGI (reference sequence). This CDR3 spans 15 amino acids. Trimming at V came to 6 bases and at J to 1 base, leaving 6 bases not matched to a gene. Written as DNA, the CDR3 is TGTGCCAGCAGGGGACAGACAACTTCTGGAAACACCATATATTTT. Its translation is CASRGQTTSGNTIYF.

This clonotype was detected ten times or more. The rearrangement joins TRBV2 to TRBJ1-2; D not resolved. Germline assignment: CDR1 SNHLY and CDR2 FYNNEI. With 4 bases removed from V and 4 bases from J, the gap between germline ends came to 4 bases. CDR3 length equals 11 residues. Here the CDR3 reads CASSGSYGYTF. Here the CDR3 DNA reads TGTGCCAGCAGTGGTAGCTATGGCTACACCTTC. Combining the CDR3 with reference TRBV2 and TRBJ1-2 gives the whole variable domain EPEVTQTPSHQVTQMGQEVILRCVPISNHLYFYWYRQILGQKVEFLVSFYNNEISEKSEIFDDQFSVERPDGSNFTLKIRSTKLEDSAMYFCASSGSYGYTFGSGTRLTVV.

In its sample, this clonotype was seen a few times. The rearrangement links TRBV27 to TRBJ1-1; possibly TRBD1 for D (5 bases). CDR1 MNHEY and CDR2 SMNVEV come from the germline V gene (reference sequence). This CDR3 comprises 14 residues. V lost 6 bases, J lost 4 bases, and 15 bases lay in between. CDR3 DNA sequence: TGTGCCAGCAGCCTTAAGACAGCCACCACTGAAGCTTTCTTT. This sequence encodes CASSLKTATTEAFF.

This clonotype was counted ten times or more. V gene TRBV7-6 combines with J gene TRBJ2-1; a weak D match, TRBD1 (6 bases). Germline V gene lookup returns CDR1 SGHVS and CDR2 FNYEAQ. CDR3 length: 17 residues. V was pared by 2 bases and J by 0 bases, with 14 bases between. CDR3 in amino acids: CASSLIRTAFSYNEQFF. In DNA, the CDR3 is TGTGCCAGCAGCTTAATTAGGACAGCATTCTCCTACAATGAGCAGTTCTTC.

This chain uses TRBV12-3 or TRBV12-4 with TRBJ2-3, with TRBD2 matching 8 bases. The CDR3 extends over 14 amino acids. Trimming at V came to 3 bases and at J to 5 bases, leaving 4 bases not matched to a gene. CDR3 nucleotides: TGTGCCAGCAGTTTCCGGGAGGGGATAGATACGCAGTATTTT. This encodes CASSFREGIDTQYF.

This sequence joins TRBV12-3 or TRBV12-4 and TRBJ1-3; no firm D call. Between the trimmed V and J ends, which lost 6 bases and 0 bases, there was a span of 12 bases. This CDR3 has 15 amino acids. CDR3 sequence: CASSADTTSGNTIYF. The CDR3 coding sequence is TGTGCCAGCAGCGCCGACACCACCTCTGGAAACACCATATATTTT.

This clonotype has at least ten counts. This rearrangement joins TRBV12-5 to TRBJ2-3; D may be TRBD1 (6 bases). Germline-derived CDR1 and CDR2 are LGHNT and FRNRAP. Trimming cost V 3 bases and J 6 bases, with 16 bases left between them. The CDR3 is 15 amino acids. The CDR3 region has the DNA TGTGCTAGTGGTTTTCAAGGGGACATGATGGATACGCAGTATTTT. Encoded protein: CASGFQGDMMDTQYF.

The V gene is TRBV7-8, the J gene TRBJ2-2; the D is unclear. This CDR3 comprises 14 residues. Germline CDR1 is SGHVS and CDR2 is FQNEAQ. With 1 base removed from V and 4 bases from J, the gap between germline ends came to 7 bases. In nucleotides, the CDR3 is TGTGCCAGCAGCTTAGTGCTGAGCACCGGGGAGCTGTTTTTT. Amino acids: CASSLVLSTGELFF.

The table lists this clonotype with a few counts. The rearrangement links TRBV6-5 to TRBJ2-6, with TRBD2 identical over 9 bases. Trimming cost V 5 bases and J 0 bases; bases outside gene matches: 17. Germline assignment: CDR1 MNHEY and CDR2 SVGAGI. The CDR3 has 21 residues. DNA for the CDR3: TGTGCCAGCAGTCCCCCCTACGGGAAGCGGGAGGCTCTCTCTGGGGCCAACGTCCTGACTTTC. The encoded protein is CASSPPYGKREALSGANVLTF.

This chain joins TRBV20-1 and TRBJ1-6; 7 bases agree with TRBD1. The CDR3 has 15 amino acids. Germline-derived CDR1 and CDR2 are DFQATT and SNEGSKA (reference sequence). The V and J ends lost 6 bases and 0 bases, in that order; junction bases with no gene match: 5. CDR3 residues: CSAISGGSYNSPLHF. CDR3 DNA sequence: TGCAGTGCCATATCAGGGGGCTCCTATAATTCACCCCTCCACTTT.

The sample holds a few counts of this clonotype. This chain uses TRBV2 with TRBJ2-4; D remains ambiguous. Germline values: CDR1 SNHLY, CDR2 FYNNEI. Trimming cost V 7 bases and J 8 bases, with 15 bases left between them. This CDR3 spans 13 amino acids. The CDR3, as DNA: TGTGCCAGCAAGGGTTCATTCGTGGACATTCAGTACTTC. Its protein is CASKGSFVDIQYF. The full variable domain, with the rest looked up from reference TRBV2 and TRBJ2-4, is EPEVTQTPSHQVTQMGQEVILRCVPISNHLYFYWYRQILGQKVEFLVSFYNNEISEKSEIFDDQFSVERPDGSNFTLKIRSTKLEDSAMYFCASKGSFVDIQYFGAGTRLSVL.

J is TRBJ2-7 and V is TRBV9, with unresolved D. In germline, CDR1 is SGDLS, CDR2 YYNGEE. This CDR3 has 13 amino acids. Trimming removed 0 bases at V and 0 bases at J, with 4 bases between. In nucleotides, the CDR3 is TGTGCCAGCAGCGTAGGAATCTCCTACGAGCAGTACTTC. This translates into CASSVGISYEQYF.

This clonotype was counted a few times. The chain couples TRBV20-1 to TRBJ1-5; TRBD1 agrees at 10 bases. This CDR3 has 14 amino acids. Germline CDR1 is DFQATT and CDR2 is SNEGSKA (reference sequence). With V trimmed by 6 bases and J by 5 bases, 7 bases remained unmatched. The CDR3 loop reads CSASPGTGDQPQHF. CDR3 DNA sequence: TGCAGTGCCAGTCCCGGGACAGGGGATCAGCCCCAGCATTTT.

The chain is built from TRBV6-5 and TRBJ2-1; no clear D gene. CDR3 length: 14 amino acids. Trimming pared 0 bases from V and 4 bases from J, leaving 7 bases between. Germline V gene lookup returns CDR1 MNHEY and CDR2 SVGAGI. The CDR3 loop reads CASSYSRRYNEQFF. The CDR3 nucleotides are TGTGCCAGCAGTTACTCGCGCAGGTACAATGAGCAGTTCTTC.

The sample holds many counts of this clonotype. The V gene is TRBV6-5, the J gene TRBJ1-1, with 7 bases lining up with TRBD1. The CDR3 loop spans 12 amino acids. CDR1 and CDR2 from the germline V gene are MNHEY and SVGAGI. V trimming: 7 bases; J trimming: 5 bases; junction bases outside the gene matches: 4. The CDR3 DNA is TGTGCCAGCAAGACAGGGCGGACTGAAGCTTTCTTT. Translation gives CASKTGRTEAFF.

This clonotype was found a few times. The chain's CDR3 is CASSLRTGGSPLHF. DNA for the CDR3: TGTGCCAGCAGCCTTCGGACAGGCGGTTCACCCCTCCACTTT. The genes are TRBV7-6 and TRBJ1-6; 7 nucleotides line up with TRBD1. From germline, CDR1 is SGHVS and CDR2 FNYEAQ. This CDR3 comprises 14 residues. The V segment lost 5 bases and the J segment 9 bases; nucleotides outside the gene matches: 7.

This clonotype was detected a few times. In DNA, the CDR3 is TGTGCCAGCTCACCACTCCAAGGGTTCGGGGAGCTGTTTTTT. Translated, it gives CASSPLQGFGELFF. The chain combines TRBV18 with TRBJ2-2; no clear D. Germline CDR1 reads KGHSH; CDR2 reads LQKENI. V gave up 1 base and J gave up 7 bases, with 10 bases separating them. This CDR3 has 14 amino acids.

This clonotype was seen more than once but under ten times. The genes are TRBV7-8 and TRBJ2-2; D remains unclear. CDR1 SGHVS and CDR2 FQNEAQ come from the germline V gene. This CDR3 is built from 15 residues. The V end was cut by 5 bases, the J end by 0 bases, with 10 bases between. CDR3 sequence (DNA): TGTGCCAGCAGCCCCGACGCGGCGAACACCGGGGAGCTGTTTTTT. Encoded protein: CASSPDAANTGELFF. Full variable domain (missing parts from reference TRBV7-8 and TRBJ2-2): GAGVSQSPRYKVAKRGQDVALRCDPISGHVSLFWYQQALGQGPEFLTYFQNEAQLDKSGLPSDRFFAERPEGSVSTLKIQRTQQEDSAVYLCASSPDAANTGELFFGEGSRLTVL.

This clonotype has at least ten counts. V gene TRBV10-2 combines with J gene TRBJ1-4; D gene unclear. The germline V and J ends were trimmed by 6 bases and 0 bases, with 11 bases remaining between them. Looked up from germline, CDR1 is WSHSY and CDR2 is SAAADI. CDR3 size: 15 residues. The CDR3 loop reads CASSNQATTNEKLFF. CDR3 DNA sequence: TGCGCCAGCAGCAATCAAGCCACAACTAATGAAAAACTGTTTTTT.

This clonotype was seen more than once but under ten times. The chain uses TRBV11-2 and TRBJ1-1, with a possible D match to TRBD1 (5 bases). Trimming shortened V by 5 bases and J by 6 bases, and 16 bases separated the two germline ends. CDR3 length equals 14 residues. Germline CDR1 SGHAT, CDR2 FQNNGV. In DNA, the CDR3 is TGTGCCAGCAGCCCAGGGATCACAAACGCTGAAGCTTTCTTT. Its protein is CASSPGITNAEAFF.

V gene TRBV2 combines with J gene TRBJ1-5; D is possibly TRBD1 (6 bases). Germline lookup yields CDR1 SNHLY and CDR2 FYNNEI. CDR3 length: 15 amino acids. V lost 0 bases and J 5 bases, leaving 11 bases between the germline ends. The CDR3, as DNA: TGTGCCAGCAGTGAAGCGAGAAGGGGGTATCAGCCCCAGCATTTT. Translation: CASSEARRGYQPQHF.

This clonotype was seen a handful of times. The chain joins TRBV4-1 to TRBJ2-2; weak D call: TRBD2 (6 bases). V dropped 0 bases and J dropped 4 bases, with 6 bases sitting between them. CDR1 MGHRA and CDR2 YSYEKL come from the germline V gene. The CDR3 contains 14 residues. CDR3: CASSQDGGTGELFF. The CDR3 DNA reads as TGCGCCAGCAGCCAAGACGGGGGCACCGGGGAGCTGTTTTTT.

This chain connects TRBV2 to TRBJ1-2; D not certain. This CDR3 is 12 amino acids long. Trimming pared 4 bases from V and 3 bases from J, leaving 6 bases between. Germline V gene lookup returns CDR1 SNHLY and CDR2 FYNNEI. The CDR3 DNA follows: TGTGCCAGCAGTGGGGCTGACTATGGCTACACCTTC. Translating it yields CASSGADYGYTF.

This clonotype was observed a handful of times. The chain combines TRBV6-2 or TRBV6-3 with TRBJ1-5, with TRBD1 as a possible D gene (5 bases). CDR1 is MNHEY, CDR2 SVGEGT, per germline. The CDR3 length is 14 residues. The V and J ends lost 7 bases and 2 bases respectively, with 12 bases between them. CDR3 in amino acids: CASTPWGGNQPQHF. CDR3 nucleotide sequence: TGTGCCAGCACTCCGTGGGGGGGCAATCAGCCCCAGCATTTT.